Ten or more counts support the clone carrying this T cell receptor (beta chain). The TCR beta CDR3 regions underwent amplification using RNA transcripts as the source. First-round RT-PCR with HTBI primers amplified the TCR CDR3 region. MiXCR, run by TCRdb on the multiplex PCR reads, gives a single entry per CDR3 protein. The repertoire holds approximately 400,000 distinct CDR3 sequences, with about 14% as singletons. This entry comes from a study of T cells in Graves' hyperthyroidism and ophthalmopathy. The J segment lost 13 bases and the V segment lost 8 bases, leaving 14 bases of the junction unmatched. The CDR3 covers 13 residues. CDR1 SNHLY and CDR2 FYNNEI come from the germline V gene.

The chain is built from TRBV2 and TRBJ1-1, with 9 bases fitting TRBD1. Sequenced: blood. The TCR originated in a man aged 50-60 years with Graves' ophthalmopathy. The CDR3 region has the DNA TGTGCCAGCCGGGACAGGGCCCAGTCAAAGCTTTTCTTT. It specifies CASRDRAQSKLFF.